This T cell receptor (beta chain) stems from a study of tumor-infiltrating lymphocytes in localized non-small cell lung cancer. Turning to the study itself: Several tumor histologies, both smoking statuses, and some post-neoadjuvant chemotherapy samples were included. Whole-study results and caveats: Technical variation could not be separated from intratumor heterogeneity here.

The CDR3 is 18 residues long. Germline V gives CDR1 SNHLY, CDR2 FYNNEI. The ends were cut back, 0 bases at V and 0 bases at J, with 15 bases in the middle. In regard to this clone: Its specificity is not known.

Assay: immunoSEQ multiplex PCR; the TCRdb copy retains only in-frame clones and omits some. Counted here are roughly 10,000 clones, approximately 83% occurring once; the ten biggest clones make up 7.8%. This TCR derives from a human donor with non-small cell lung cancer. Source material: uninvolved lung tissue not adjacent to the tumor. The V and J genes are TRBV2 and TRBJ1-3, with unresolved D. As DNA, the CDR3 is TGTGCCAGCAGTGAAGCGCTTCGGCGGCTATACTCTGGAAACACCATATATTTT. Translating gives CASSEALRRLYSGNTIYF.